The 15 T cell receptor beta chains reported below all come from one sample, sequenced in a study of glioma-infiltrating T cells. The iRepertoire nested amplicon-rescue multiplex PCR amplified TCR alpha and beta CDR3s from RNA. TCRdb redid the calling of the multiplex PCR reads with MiXCR, one entry per CDR3 protein. Here the sample spans about 21,000 distinct CDR3 sequences, about 22% being singletons. The sequenced sample was glioma tissue, nonneoplastic brain tissue, or PBMCs (not recorded which). Every receptor here comes from a human donor with low-grade glioma or glioblastoma, undergoing nonglioma brain surgery, or in good health (not recorded which).

As concerns this clonotype: A much more abundant neighbour one base away suggests this may be a read error. V gene TRBV6-5 combines with J gene TRBJ2-7; possible D gene TRBD1, 6 bases. The CDR3 runs 13 residues. Trimming took off 6 bases at V and 5 bases at J, with 14 bases between the two ends. Germline V CDR1 and CDR2: MNHEY, SVGAGI. The CDR3 DNA reads TGTGCCAGCAGCATGGCAGGGGCCAACGAGCAGTACTTC. Translating gives CASSMAGANEQYF.

In this sample, this clonotype turned up many times. This chain joins TRBV20-1 and TRBJ2-2; D is unclear. Trimming removed 0 bases from V and 4 bases from J, with 6 bases in between. The V gene's germline CDR1 is DFQATT and CDR2 SNEGSKA (reference sequence). CDR3 size: 13 residues. The CDR3 coding sequence is TGCAGTGCTAGAGAAGGCGGCACCGGGGAGCTGTTTTTT. Translation gives CSAREGGTGELFF.

This clonotype came up many times. This rearrangement joins TRBV20-1 to TRBJ2-5; D gene unclear. Germline V gene lookup returns CDR1 DFQATT and CDR2 SNEGSKA (reference sequence). V was clipped by 2 bases and J by 3 bases, with 7 bases between them. This CDR3 contains 12 residues. The CDR3 DNA sequence: TGCAGTGCTAGACGTGGGGAAGAGACCCAGTACTTC. Translated, it gives CSARRGEETQYF.

This clonotype was counted at least ten times. This rearrangement joins TRBV12-3 or TRBV12-4 to TRBJ2-7, with 8 bases fitting TRBD1. This CDR3 contains 15 residues. V was pared by 8 bases and J by 2 bases, with 11 bases of the junction left unmatched. CDR3 DNA: TGTGCCAGCCGGAGTGATGGACAGGGCACCTACGAGCAGTACTTC. This sequence encodes CASRSDGQGTYEQYF.

This clonotype showed up many times. The chain combines TRBV2 with TRBJ2-5; D gene ambiguous. The V gene's germline CDR1 is SNHLY and CDR2 FYNNEI. The CDR3 is 15 residues long. The germline V and J ends were trimmed by 6 bases and 0 bases, with 14 bases remaining between them. CDR3 nucleotides: TGTGCCAGCAGCCCTCGTACCTCGGACCAAGAGACCCAGTACTTC. Its protein product is CASSPRTSDQETQYF.

The chain couples TRBV28 to TRBJ1-1, with D possibly matching TRBD1 (6 bases). CDR1 MDHEN and CDR2 SYDVKM come from the germline V gene. The CDR3 totals 14 residues. V was pared by 5 bases and J by 8 bases, with 18 bases between. CDR3 region: CASSPISGELEAFF. The CDR3 bases are TGTGCCAGCAGTCCAATATCAGGGGAGTTGGAAGCTTTCTTT.

This clonotype showed up many times. J is TRBJ1-2 and V is TRBV14; D gene uncertain. The CDR3 has 13 amino acids. Trimming removed 3 bases from V and 4 bases from J, with 9 bases in between. CDR1 and CDR2 (germline): SGHDN, FVKESK. The CDR3 reads CASSQWMGYGYTF. DNA for the CDR3: TGTGCCAGCAGCCAGTGGATGGGCTATGGCTACACCTTC.

This clonotype was recorded at least ten times. The chain has TRBV28 and TRBJ2-7; D not resolved. Germline CDR1 and CDR2: MDHEN and SYDVKM. V was trimmed by 8 bases and J by 1 base, leaving 6 bases between them. The CDR3 extends over 11 amino acids. The CDR3 coding sequence is TGTGCCAGCTCGCATTCCTACGAGCAGTACTTC. It encodes CASSHSYEQYF.

This clonotype qualifies as medium-sized (0.01 to 0.1%). This chain uses TRBV6-1 with TRBJ2-3; the D is unclear. The germline V gene encodes CDR1 MNHNS and CDR2 SASEGT. V lost 7 bases to trimming and J lost 7 bases, with 9 bases between them. The CDR3 has 11 amino acids. For the CDR3, the DNA is TGTGCCAGCAAGGGATTGAATACGCAGTATTTT. This gives the protein CASKGLNTQYF.

The genes are TRBV5-1 and TRBJ2-1; the match to TRBD2 covers 9 bases. The V and J ends lost 3 bases and 7 bases, in that order; junction bases with no gene match: 14. The CDR3 runs 17 residues. CDR1 is SGHRS, CDR2 YFSETQ, per germline. This chain's CDR3 is CASSSGFGSGGQNEQFF. The CDR3 coding sequence is TGCGCCAGCAGCTCCGGGTTCGGGAGCGGGGGGCAGAATGAGCAGTTCTTC.

The chain has TRBV18 and TRBJ1-1; D remains ambiguous. The germline gives CDR1 KGHSH, CDR2 LQKENI. The CDR3 is made up of 13 amino acids. Trimming cost V 1 base and J 8 bases, with 11 bases left between them. CDR3 sequence (DNA): TGTGCCAGCTCACCACGGACGGGCGAGGAAGCTTTCTTT. Translating it yields CASSPRTGEEAFF.

This clonotype was counted between two and nine times. The chain recombines TRBV10-3 with TRBJ1-1; TRBD1 agrees at 7 bases. Germline CDR1 and CDR2: ENHRY and SYGVKD. The CDR3 totals 16 residues. V was pared by 4 bases and J by 1 base, with 9 bases of the junction left unmatched. Written as DNA, the CDR3 is TGTGCCATCAGTGCAAGACAGGGCGGGGAGAACACTGAAGCTTTCTTT. Residues: CAISARQGGENTEAFF.

In this sample, this clonotype turned up many times. The chain joins TRBV12-3 or TRBV12-4 to TRBJ1-1; D is unresolved. V was clipped by 0 bases and J by 5 bases, with 7 bases between them. The CDR3 consists of 13 residues. CDR3 protein: CASSLASGTEAFF. Here the CDR3 DNA reads TGTGCCAGCAGTTTAGCGAGTGGGACTGAAGCTTTCTTT.

By share, this clonotype ranks as medium-sized (0.01 to 0.1%). This chain joins TRBV27 and TRBJ1-5, with a weak D call TRBD1 (5 bases). The CDR3 runs to 14 residues. CDR1 is MNHEY, CDR2 SMNVEV, per germline (reference sequence). Trimming stripped 0 bases from V and 2 bases from J, with 5 bases between. CDR3 amino acids: CASSLSQGNQPQHF. Written as DNA, the CDR3 is TGTGCCAGCAGTTTATCACAGGGCAATCAGCCCCAGCATTTT.

In this sample, this clonotype turned up a few times. The chain links TRBV19 to TRBJ1-2, with D perhaps matching TRBD1 (6 bases). V was shortened by 6 bases and J by 4 bases, with 6 bases between the two germline ends. This CDR3 is built from 11 residues. CDR1 and CDR2 (germline): LNHDA, SQIVND (reference sequence). This chain's CDR3 is CASRDSYGYTF. CDR3 DNA sequence: TGTGCCAGTAGGGACAGCTATGGCTACACCTTC.